The entry below gives a single T cell receptor beta chain sequence along with its context. As yet, its antigen is unknown. The sample is drawn from a study of vaccination and CD4 T cells after COVID-19. Overall study: Six males and four females constituted the convalescent cohort, two of whom were Hispanic. After vaccination, a few convalescent patients were sampled at day 14 and at days 161 to 241.

Using its own MiXCR run on the PCR reads, TCRdb lists one record per CDR3 protein. The sample consists of about 40,000 distinct CDR3 sequences, 35% to 40% of them appearing once. Time point of the sample: late sampling 161 to 241 days after vaccination in a few convalescent patients. Germline assignment: CDR1 MNHEY and CDR2 SMNVEV (reference sequence). The CDR3 has 15 amino acids. The junction had 3 bases not matched to a gene; V was cut back by 3 bases and J by 0 bases. Findings and caveats of the study: Spike mono-reactivity applied to 304 of 307 vaccine-specific clones detected in convalescent patients. The study found median SARS-CoV-2-reactive clonotypes rising from roughly 21 to 40, not significantly.

Sequenced here: CD4+ T cells from blood, sampled about 7 months after SARS-CoV-2 vaccination. J is TRBJ2-3 and V is TRBV27, with 7 bases lining up with TRBD1. This clonotype was obtained from a human donor who had recovered from COVID-19. The CDR3, as DNA: TGTGCCAGCAGTTTCGGGACAGCTAGCACAGATACGCAGTATTTT. This encodes CASSFGTASTDTQYF.